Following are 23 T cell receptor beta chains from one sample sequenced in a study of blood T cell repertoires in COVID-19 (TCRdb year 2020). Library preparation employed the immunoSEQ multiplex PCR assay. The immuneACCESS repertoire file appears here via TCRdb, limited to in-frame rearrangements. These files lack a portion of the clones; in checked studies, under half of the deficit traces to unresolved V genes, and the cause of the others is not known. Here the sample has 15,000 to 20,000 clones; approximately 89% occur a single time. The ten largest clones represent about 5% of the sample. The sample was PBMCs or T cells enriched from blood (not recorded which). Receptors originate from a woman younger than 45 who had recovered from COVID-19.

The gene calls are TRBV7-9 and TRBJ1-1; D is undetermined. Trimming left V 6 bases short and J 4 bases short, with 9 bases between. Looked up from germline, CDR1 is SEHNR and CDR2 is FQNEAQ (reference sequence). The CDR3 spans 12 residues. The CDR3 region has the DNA TGTGCCAGCAGTCTCAGTGGCACTGAAGCTTTCTTT. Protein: CASSLSGTEAFF.

CDR3 protein: CASTNLGGQSGETQYF. CDR3 nucleotide sequence: TGTGCCAGCACAAACCTCGGGGGGCAGTCGGGAGAGACCCAGTACTTC. This rearrangement joins TRBV2 to TRBJ2-5; a possible D gene is TRBD2 (7 bases). V gave up 7 bases and J gave up 4 bases, with 22 bases separating them. The CDR3 is 16 amino acids. In germline, CDR1 is SNHLY, CDR2 FYNNEI.

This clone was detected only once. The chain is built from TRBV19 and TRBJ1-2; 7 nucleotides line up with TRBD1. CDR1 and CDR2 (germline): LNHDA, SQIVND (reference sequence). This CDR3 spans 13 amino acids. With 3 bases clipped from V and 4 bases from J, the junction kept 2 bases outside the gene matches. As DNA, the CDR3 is TGTGCCAGTAGTATCGGGGACAGCTATGGCTACACCTTC. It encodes CASSIGDSYGYTF.

In DNA form, the CDR3 reads TGTGCCAGCAGCCGTCAGGTTTATGGCTACACCTTC. It yields the protein CASSRQVYGYTF. The gene calls are TRBV3-1 (or the pseudogene TRBV3-2) and TRBJ1-2; no definite D call. V lost 4 bases to trimming and J lost 5 bases, with 8 bases between them. The CDR3 length is 12 residues. Germline CDR1 is LGHDT and CDR2 is YNNKEL (reference sequence).

The CDR3 here is CASSRTGARLTRTATNEKLFF. In nucleotides, the CDR3 is TGTGCCAGCAGCCGAACAGGGGCGAGGCTCACCCGGACCGCAACTAATGAAAAACTGTTTTTT. The rearrangement joins TRBV28 to TRBJ1-4, with 7 bases lining up with TRBD1. CDR3 size: 21 residues. The junction had 22 bases not matched to a gene; V was cut back by 6 bases and J by 0 bases. Germline CDR1 and CDR2: MDHEN and SYDVKM.

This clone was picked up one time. Written as DNA, the CDR3 is TGTGCCAGCAGTTTCGGACTGCTTAACACTGAAGCTTTCTTT. This gives the protein CASSFGLLNTEAFF. V is TRBV6-5 and J is TRBJ1-1; the D is unclear. V was pared by 4 bases and J by 2 bases, with 11 bases between. The germline V gene encodes CDR1 MNHEY and CDR2 SVGAGI. The CDR3 consists of 14 residues.

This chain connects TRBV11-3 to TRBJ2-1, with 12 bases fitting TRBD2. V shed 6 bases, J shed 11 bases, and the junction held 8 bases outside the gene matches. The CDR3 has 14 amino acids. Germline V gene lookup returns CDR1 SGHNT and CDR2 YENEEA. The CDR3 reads CASRRTSGDTKQFF. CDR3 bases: TGTGCCAGCAGACGGACTAGCGGGGATACCAAGCAGTTCTTC.

CDR3 nucleotide sequence: TGCAGTGCTAGTTACGTACGAGGGGGTAGTGCTGAAGCTTTCTTT. Translation: CSASYVRGGSAEAFF. The V gene is TRBV20-1, the J gene TRBJ1-1; TRBD1 is a possible D gene (6 bases). CDR3 length: 15 amino acids. Germline V gene lookup returns CDR1 DFQATT and CDR2 SNEGSKA (reference sequence). The V and J ends lost 3 bases and 6 bases respectively, with 20 bases between them.

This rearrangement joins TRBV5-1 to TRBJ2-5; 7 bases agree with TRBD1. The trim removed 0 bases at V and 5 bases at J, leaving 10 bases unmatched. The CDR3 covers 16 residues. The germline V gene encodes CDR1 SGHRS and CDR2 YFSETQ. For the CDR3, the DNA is TGCGCCAGCAGCTTGGGACAGGGTAACCTTCGCGAGACCCAGTACTTC. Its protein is CASSLGQGNLRETQYF.

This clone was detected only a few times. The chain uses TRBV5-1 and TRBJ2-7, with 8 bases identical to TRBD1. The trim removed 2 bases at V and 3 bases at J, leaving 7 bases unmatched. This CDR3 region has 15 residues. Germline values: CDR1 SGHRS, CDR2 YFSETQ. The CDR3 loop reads CASSFYGQGNYEQYF. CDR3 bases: TGCGCCAGCAGCTTTTACGGACAGGGCAACTACGAGCAGTACTTC.

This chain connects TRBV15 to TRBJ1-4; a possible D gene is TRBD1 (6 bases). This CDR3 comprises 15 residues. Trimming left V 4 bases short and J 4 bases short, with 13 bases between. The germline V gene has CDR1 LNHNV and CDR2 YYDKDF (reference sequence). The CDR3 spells CATSTTRGGNEKLFF. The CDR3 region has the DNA TGTGCCACCAGCACAACACGAGGGGGTAATGAAAAACTGTTTTTT.

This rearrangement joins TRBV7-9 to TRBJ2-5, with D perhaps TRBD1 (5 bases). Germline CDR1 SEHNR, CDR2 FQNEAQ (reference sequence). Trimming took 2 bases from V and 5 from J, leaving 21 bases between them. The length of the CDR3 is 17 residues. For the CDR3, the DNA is TGTGCCAGCAGCTTATTCGTGGGGCCTCCTGCGGAGGAGACCCAGTACTTC. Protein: CASSLFVGPPAEETQYF. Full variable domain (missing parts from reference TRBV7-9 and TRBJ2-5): DTGVSQNPRHKITKRGQNVTFRCDPISEHNRLYWYRQTLGQGPEFLTYFQNEAQLEKSRLLSDRFSAERPKGSFSTLEIQRTEQGDSAMYLCASSLFVGPPAEETQYFGPGTRLLVL.

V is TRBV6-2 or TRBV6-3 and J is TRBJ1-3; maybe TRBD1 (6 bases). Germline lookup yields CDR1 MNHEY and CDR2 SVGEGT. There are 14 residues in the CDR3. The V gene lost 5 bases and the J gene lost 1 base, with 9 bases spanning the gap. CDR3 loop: CASSGQPSGNTIYF. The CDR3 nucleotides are TGTGCCAGCAGTGGACAGCCATCTGGAAACACCATATATTTT.

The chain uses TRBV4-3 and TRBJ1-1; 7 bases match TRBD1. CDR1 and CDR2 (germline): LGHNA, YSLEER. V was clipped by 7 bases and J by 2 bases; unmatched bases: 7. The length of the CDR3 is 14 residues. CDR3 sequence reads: CASTVDRANTEAFF. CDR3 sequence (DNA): TGCGCCAGCACGGTAGACAGGGCTAACACTGAAGCTTTCTTT.

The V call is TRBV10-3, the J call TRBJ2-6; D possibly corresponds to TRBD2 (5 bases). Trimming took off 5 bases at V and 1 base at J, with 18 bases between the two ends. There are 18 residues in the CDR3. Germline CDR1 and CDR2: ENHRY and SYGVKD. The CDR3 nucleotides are TGTGCCATCAGTCCCCCGGGATCTCACCTTTCTGGGGCCAACGTCCTGACTTTC. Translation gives CAISPPGSHLSGANVLTF.

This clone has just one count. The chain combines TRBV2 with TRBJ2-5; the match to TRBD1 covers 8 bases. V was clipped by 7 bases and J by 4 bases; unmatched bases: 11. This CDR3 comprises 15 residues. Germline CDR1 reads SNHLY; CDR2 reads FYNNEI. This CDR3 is CASTSDRADVETQYF. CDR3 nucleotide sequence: TGTGCCAGCACCTCGGACAGGGCGGATGTAGAGACCCAGTACTTC.

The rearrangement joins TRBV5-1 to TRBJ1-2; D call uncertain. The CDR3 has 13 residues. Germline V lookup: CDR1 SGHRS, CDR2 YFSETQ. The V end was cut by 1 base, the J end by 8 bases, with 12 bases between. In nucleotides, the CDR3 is TGCGCCAGCAGCTTGACGGACTTTGAAGGCTACACCTTC. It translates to CASSLTDFEGYTF. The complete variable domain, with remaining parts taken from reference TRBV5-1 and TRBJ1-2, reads KAGVTQTPRYLIKTRGQQVTLSCSPISGHRSVSWYQQTPGQGLQFLFEYFSETQRNKGNFPGRFSGRQFSNSRSEMNVSTLELGDSALYLCASSLTDFEGYTFGSGTRLTVV.

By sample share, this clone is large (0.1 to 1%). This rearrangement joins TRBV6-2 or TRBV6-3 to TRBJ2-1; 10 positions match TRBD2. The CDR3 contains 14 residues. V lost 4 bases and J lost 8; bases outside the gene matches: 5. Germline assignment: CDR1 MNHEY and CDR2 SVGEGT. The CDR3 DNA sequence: TGTGCCAGCAGTTTTCCCAGCGGGAGGGATGAGCAGTTCTTC. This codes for CASSFPSGRDEQFF.

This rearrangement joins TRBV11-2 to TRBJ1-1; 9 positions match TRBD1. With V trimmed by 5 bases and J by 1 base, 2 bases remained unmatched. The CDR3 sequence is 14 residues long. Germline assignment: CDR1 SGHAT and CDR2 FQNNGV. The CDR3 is CASSRTGENTEAFF. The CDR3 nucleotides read TGTGCCAGCAGCCGGACAGGGGAGAACACTGAAGCTTTCTTT.

CDR3 loop: CASGITGAYEQYF. CDR3 in DNA: TGTGCTAGTGGTATAACGGGGGCCTACGAGCAGTACTTC. The chain has TRBV12-5 and TRBJ2-7, with D possibly being TRBD2 (6 bases). Trimming shortened V by 5 bases and J by 2 bases, and 10 bases separated the two germline ends. In germline, CDR1 is LGHNT, CDR2 FRNRAP. The CDR3 covers 13 residues.

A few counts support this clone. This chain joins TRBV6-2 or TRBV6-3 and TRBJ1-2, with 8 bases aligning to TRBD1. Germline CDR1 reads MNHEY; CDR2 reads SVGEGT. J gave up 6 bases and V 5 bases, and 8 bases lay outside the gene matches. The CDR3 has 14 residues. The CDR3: CASSPGQEGHGYTF. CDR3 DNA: TGTGCCAGCAGTCCGGGACAGGAAGGTCATGGCTACACCTTC.

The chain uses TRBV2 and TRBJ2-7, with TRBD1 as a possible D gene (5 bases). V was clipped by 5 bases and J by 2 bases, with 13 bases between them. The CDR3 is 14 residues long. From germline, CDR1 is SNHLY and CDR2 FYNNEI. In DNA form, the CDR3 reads TGTGCCAGCAGTAAAGACAGCAATACCTACGAGCAGTACTTC. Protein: CASSKDSNTYEQYF.

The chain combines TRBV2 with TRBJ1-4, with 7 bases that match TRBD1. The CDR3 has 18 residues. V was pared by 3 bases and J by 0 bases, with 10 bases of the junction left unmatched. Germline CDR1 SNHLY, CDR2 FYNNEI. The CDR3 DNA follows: TGTGCCAGCAGTGACCCAACTGACAGGGATGCAACTAATGAAAAACTGTTTTTT. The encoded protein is CASSDPTDRDATNEKLFF.